The clone carrying this TCR delta chain was seen a few times. The sample has other DNA sequences that encode this CDR3 too. This specimen belongs to a study of gamma-delta chains in newborns, infants, children. Study context: Microbial exposure reportedly drives polyclonal innate γδ T cell expansion after birth.

With CATT, TCRdb re-called clones from the reads. This sample has approximately 1,000 delta-chain clones; just over 7% occur once, and the top ten carry 25% to 30%. This receptor was taken from a child who was a newborn, infant or young child, either healthy, febrile or measles-vaccinated (not recorded which). The sample taken for sequencing was blood.

CDR3 bases: TGTGCCTGCGACCCGATCCTGGGGGACCGTCACTCCTGGGACACCCGACAGATGTTTTTC. Encoded protein: CACDPILGDRHSWDTRQMFF. This chain joins TRDV2 and TRDJ3; TRDD3 matches 8 bases. The CDR3 totals 20 residues. V lost 7 bases to trimming and J lost 0 bases; unmatched junction nucleotides: 16. Germline lookup yields CDR1 GEAIGNYY and CDR2 EKD.